This T cell receptor (beta chain) was sequenced during a study of shared clonotypes between healthy human individuals. Overall study findings and caveats: At large depth, rarefaction still showed sorted-subset sequencing to be incomplete.

The germline CDR1 and CDR2 sequences are SNHLY and FYNNEI. This CDR3 region has 13 residues. V was shortened by 1 base and J by 4 bases, with 5 bases between the two germline ends. On this clone itself: Its specificity is not known. Other DNA sequences from this sample encode an identical CDR3 as well.

Only in-frame clones appear in the TCRdb table, and some are missing; sequencing was by immunoSEQ multiplex PCR. The sample gives approximately 2.5 million clones, approximately 92% of which show up once; about 0.13% is in the top ten. The sequence came from a man aged 18 to 30 in good health. The chain carries TRBV2 and TRBJ1-5, with unresolved D. Source material: naive CD4+ T cells sorted from blood. Subset given: CD45RA+ positively selected. CDR3 region: CASSEEGNQPQHF. The CDR3 bases are TGTGCCAGCAGTGAAGAAGGAAATCAGCCCCAGCATTTT.